This TCR beta chain is drawn from a study of blood T cells in healthy people across ages. The CDR3 runs to 13 residues. Germline V gives CDR1 LGHDT, CDR2 YNNKEL (reference sequence). Trimming pared 0 bases from V and 9 bases from J, leaving 9 bases between. For the second PCR, which ran for about 7 to 11 cycles, a sample-barcoded 5' primer and a J-beta primer mix were used. TCRdb re-derived calls from the 5' RACE reads in MiXCR, one entry per CDR3 protein. The sample includes 1 million to 1.2 million distinct CDR3 sequences, approximately 38% of them seen just once. This sequence was found in a man younger than 30 in good health. V gene TRBV3-1 combines with J gene TRBJ2-1; a weak D match, TRBD1 (6 bases). The sample consisted of blood. CDR3 sequence: CASSQDSGAEQFF. The CDR3, as DNA: TGTGCCAGCAGCCAAGACTCAGGGGCTGAGCAGTTCTTC.